This T cell receptor beta chain was captured in a study of blood T cell repertoires in COVID-19. In this sample, this clone turned up a few times. V lost 8 bases and J lost 1, with 11 bases in between. This CDR3 comprises 13 residues. Looked up from germline, CDR1 is SEHNR and CDR2 is FQNEAQ (reference sequence). In the original workflow: The assay estimated nucleated cells by amplifying reference gene primers. The table came from immunoSEQ multiplex PCR; TCRdb's copy has only in-frame clones and leaves some out. The V and J calls and clone size are taken from that table; D and trimming were inferred from the DNA. The sample contains around 91,000 clones, 60% to 85% of which appear only once.

V gene TRBV7-9 combines with J gene TRBJ1-1; no clear D. This TCR came from a woman aged 80 or older with active or convalescent COVID-19. Material for sequencing was peripheral blood. The CDR3 DNA reads as TGTGCCAGCTTGGGTCAGGCGAACACTGAAGCTTTCTTT. As protein: CASLGQANTEAFF.